The TCR beta chain under discussion was sequenced for a study of technical replicates of blood from several donors. Here immunoSEQ multiplex PCR was the method, and the copy in TCRdb shows in-frame clones only, minus some. The table shows 9,500 to 15,000 clones, with 65% to 85% occurring only once. The CDR3 extends over 16 amino acids. The junction had 5 bases not matched to a gene; V was cut back by 1 base and J by 4 bases. Germline CDR1 is MNHNS and CDR2 is SASEGT. The sequenced material came from PBMCs. The genes are TRBV6-1 and TRBJ2-2, with 8 bases identical to TRBD1. This TCR came from a human donor in good health. The CDR3 DNA reads as TGTGCCAGCAGTGAAGGGACAGGGAGGAGCACCGGGGAGCTGTTTTTT. Translating it yields CASSEGTGRSTGELFF.